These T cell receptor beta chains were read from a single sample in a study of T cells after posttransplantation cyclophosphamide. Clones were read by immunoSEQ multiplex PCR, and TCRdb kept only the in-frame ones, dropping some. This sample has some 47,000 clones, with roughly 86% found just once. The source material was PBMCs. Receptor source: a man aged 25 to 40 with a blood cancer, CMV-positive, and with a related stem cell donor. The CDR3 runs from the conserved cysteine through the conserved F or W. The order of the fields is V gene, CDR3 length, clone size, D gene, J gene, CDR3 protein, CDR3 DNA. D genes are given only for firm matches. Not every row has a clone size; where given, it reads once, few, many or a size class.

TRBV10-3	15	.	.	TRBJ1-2	CAIKLGPGRAYGYTF	TGTGCCATCAAACTGGGGCCCGGGAGGGCATATGGCTACACCTTC
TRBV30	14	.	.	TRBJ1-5	CAWSVGGSNQPQHF	TGTGCCTGGAGTGTCGGGGGTAGCAATCAGCCCCAGCATTTT
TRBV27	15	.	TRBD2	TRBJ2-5	CASSALGGLQETQYF	TGTGCCAGCAGCGCCCTGGGAGGGCTACAAGAGACCCAGTACTTC
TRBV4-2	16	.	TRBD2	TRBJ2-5	CASSQEGVAGGETQYF	TGTGCCAGCAGCCAAGAGGGGGTAGCGGGAGGGGAGACCCAGTACTTC
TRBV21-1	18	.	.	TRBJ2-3	CASSNDGGWDSARDTQYF	TGTGCCAGCAGCAACGATGGGGGGTGGGACAGTGCTCGCGATACGCAGTATTTT
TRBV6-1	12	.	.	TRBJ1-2	CASDRANYGYTF	TGTGCCTCGGACAGAGCTAACTATGGCTACACCTTC
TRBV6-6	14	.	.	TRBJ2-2	CASGGGPNTGELFF	TGTGCCAGCGGGGGCGGGCCCAACACCGGGGAGCTGTTTTTT
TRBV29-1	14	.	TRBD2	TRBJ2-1	CSAKTSGAYNEQFF	TGCAGCGCAAAGACTAGCGGGGCCTACAATGAGCAGTTCTTC
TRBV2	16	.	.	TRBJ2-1	CASSETGGTDYNEQFF	TGTGCCAGCAGTGAAACTGGCGGGACAGACTACAATGAGCAGTTCTTC
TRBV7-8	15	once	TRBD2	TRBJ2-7	CASSYPPGRDYEQYF	TGTGCCAGCAGCTACCCCCCCGGGAGGGATTACGAGCAGTACTTC